This TCR beta chain was obtained from a study of OX40 agonist ivuxolimab in advanced cancers. Using immunoSEQ multiplex PCR, the repertoire was profiled, and TCRdb retains in-frame clones only, with some absent. The table has 45,000 to 50,000 clones, 89% seen once. Trimming took off 2 bases at V and 3 bases at J, with 9 bases between the two ends. The CDR3 runs 14 residues. Germline lookup yields CDR1 PRHDT and CDR2 FYEKMQ (reference sequence). The receptor was derived from an adult with an advanced solid tumor such as melanoma, head and neck, liver or kidney cancer. This sequence joins TRBV13 and TRBJ2-3; D is unclear. This specimen was CD4+ or CD8+ T cells sorted from blood, taken in a trial of the OX40 agonist ivuxolimab. The CDR3 region has the DNA TGTGCCAGCAGCTTAAGACTTCTTACAGATACGCAGTATTTT. Residues: CASSLRLLTDTQYF.